Listed below are T cell receptor beta chains from one sample, sequenced in a study of human T cells and chemical hapten exposure. TCRdb redid the calling of the RACE reads with MiXCR, one entry per CDR3 protein. The data contain roughly 140,000 distinct CDR3 sequences, approximately 10% of them singletons. The material sequenced was whole blood, taken in connection with sensitization to the hapten diphenylcyclopropenone (DPC). These receptors were taken from a woman aged 45-59 years with alopecia areata. Some clones in this sample may be carry-over from other donors' samples. Both conserved end residues are part of each CDR3. The D gene is left open where the match is weak. Clone size is shown for a subset of rows, as once, few, many or a class of expanded clone.

. TRBJ2-1 TRBV3-1 TRBD2 TGTGCCAGCAGCCTTCCTAGCGGGATGATCAGGTCCTACAATGAGCAGTTCTTC CASSLPSGMIRSYNEQFF
. TRBJ1-5 TRBV4-2 TRBD1 TGTGCCAGCAGCCAAGGCCTTAGGACAGGGGGCGATCAGCCCCAGCATTTT CASSQGLRTGGDQPQHF
many TRBJ2-7 TRBV12-3/TRBV12-4 . TGTGCCAGCAGTTTAAGTGGCAGGGCAAACGAGCAGTACTTC CASSLSGRANEQYF
many TRBJ2-1 TRBV29-1 . TGCAGCCCTAGGACTCAGGGCAATGAGCAGTTCTTC CSPRTQGNEQFF
. TRBJ2-7 TRBV9 . TGTGCCAGCAGTTTCGAGGGGTTCGAGCAGTACTTC CASSFEGFEQYF
many TRBJ1-5 TRBV12-3/TRBV12-4 TRBD1 TGTGCCAGCAGTTTAGGGGGGCCTCAGGGGGCCCAGCATTTT CASSLGGPQGAQHF
many TRBJ2-3 TRBV5-1 . TGCGCCAGCAGCTTGGACAGCACAGATACGCAGTATTTT CASSLDSTDTQYF
few TRBJ1-6 TRBV6-6 . TGTGCCAGCAGTCGTCAAGTCGGGGCTAATTCACCCCTCCACTTT CASSRQVGANSPLHF
few TRBJ1-1 TRBV20-1 . TGCAGTGCTATCCGTCGGTCAAACACTGAAGCCTTCTTT CSAIRRSNTEAFF
few TRBJ2-3 TRBV11-3 . TGTGCCAGCAGCTTAGTTTCAGGCGGAGCTAGCACAGATACGCAGTATTTT CASSLVSGGASTDTQYF
. TRBJ2-1 TRBV6-1 . TGTGCCAGCAGTGTAGACATGCATAATGAGCAGTTCTTC CASSVDMHNEQFF
few TRBJ2-1 TRBV28 . TGTGCCAGCAGTTCCCAGGGGAGGGGCACCTACAATGAGCAGTTCTTC CASSSQGRGTYNEQFF
. TRBJ2-3 TRBV6-1 . TGTGCCAGCAGCCTTCGGGATCCTATCACAGATACGCAGTATTTT CASSLRDPITDTQYF
many TRBJ2-2 TRBV2 . TGTGCCAGCGGGTTCTTGAACACCGGGGAGCTGTTTTTT CASGFLNTGELFF
. TRBJ1-2 TRBV10-3 . TGTGCCATCAGTGAGCGGGGGGCGCCTGGCTACACCTTC CAISERGAPGYTF
few TRBJ2-1 TRBV20-1 . TGCAGTGCTAGCGGAAACAATGAGCAGTTCTTC CSASGNNEQFF
. TRBJ2-5 TRBV7-9 . TGTGCCAGCAGCCCTAGTAGAGGCCCAAAGATCGAAGAGACCCAGTACTTC CASSPSRGPKIEETQYF
few TRBJ2-1 TRBV7-2 . TGTGCCAGCAGCTTAGAGGCGGACAATGAGCAGTTCTTC CASSLEADNEQFF
few TRBJ2-1 TRBV29-1 TRBD1 TGCAGCGCTATGGGACAGGGGGCTGGAGGAAATGAGCAGTTCTTC CSAMGQGAGGNEQFF
few TRBJ2-1 TRBV6-6 TRBD2 TGTGCCAGCACCATAGCGGGAGACGCCTACAATGAGCAGTTCTTC CASTIAGDAYNEQFF
few TRBJ2-1 TRBV27 TRBD2 TGTGCCAGCGTACGTTTAGCGGGAGGACTCTACAATGAGCAGTTCTTC CASVRLAGGLYNEQFF
. TRBJ2-1 TRBV18 . TGTGCCAGCTCACCCGAGGGTATGAATGAGCAGTTCTTC CASSPEGMNEQFF
. TRBJ1-1 TRBV9 . TGTGCCAGCAGCGTAGCCGGGGGGCTAGGCGCTGAAGCTTTCTTT CASSVAGGLGAEAFF
few TRBJ1-2 TRBV5-6 . TGTGCCAGCAGCCTTAACGGGGGACCCAGTAGATTCTACACCTTC CASSLNGGPSRFYTF
. TRBJ2-7 TRBV20-1 . TGCAGTGCTAGAGCTAGGACAGCCAACTCAGGCGAGCAGTACTTC CSARARTANSGEQYF
many TRBJ2-3 TRBV14 TRBD2 TGTGCCAGCAGCCAAGAACTAGCGTCCACAGATACGCAGTATTTT CASSQELASTDTQYF
. TRBJ1-1 TRBV7-2 . TGTGCCAGCAGCCTGCCCGGGGCTACCACTGAAGCTTTCTTT CASSLPGATTEAFF
many TRBJ2-2 TRBV29-1 . TGCAGCGTTTCCAACACCGGGGAGCTGTTTTTT CSVSNTGELFF
. TRBJ1-5 TRBV7-2 . TGTGCCAGCAGCTTAGTCGAGGGCTCTCGGCCCCAGCATTTT CASSLVEGSRPQHF
. TRBJ1-1 TRBV5-1 TRBD1 TGCGCCAGCAGCTTGGCCCTGACAGGGGATAAGGGGACTGAAGCTTTCTTT CASSLALTGDKGTEAFF
few TRBJ2-3 TRBV29-1 . TGCAGCGTGACCGGGACATCCTTTGGAGATACGCAGTATTTT CSVTGTSFGDTQYF
many TRBJ2-1 TRBV12-3/TRBV12-4 . TGTGCCAGCAGTTTAGGGACTACCCTACTTGAGCAGTTCTTC CASSLGTTLLEQFF
. TRBJ2-5 TRBV12-3/TRBV12-4 . TGTGCCAGCACCCCCGGGCAGCAAGAGACCCAGTACTTC CASTPGQQETQYF
few TRBJ1-5 TRBV29-1 . TGCAGCGTGCAGCCTGGAGGCAATCAGCCCCAGCATTTT CSVQPGGNQPQHF
. TRBJ2-1 TRBV6-5 TRBD2 TGTGCCAGCAGTTCCGCGGGAGGGGCATCCTACAATGAGCAGTTCTTC CASSSAGGASYNEQFF
few TRBJ2-3 TRBV5-1 . TGCGCCAGCAGCCCGGGACTTCGCACAGATACGCAGTATTTT CASSPGLRTDTQYF
once TRBJ2-7 TRBV2 . TGTGCCAGCAGACGCCTACAGGCGACAACCTTC CASRRLQATTF
few TRBJ2-1 TRBV7-2 . TGTGCCAGCAGCTTAGTCCCGCTAGCGAACACTAACAATGAGCAGTTCTTC CASSLVPLANTNNEQFF
few TRBJ2-7 TRBV29-1 TRBD2 TGCAGCGCTGCCCCGGGGACTACCGAGCAGTACTTC CSAAPGTTEQYF
. TRBJ2-7 TRBV20-1 . TGCAGTGCTAGAGTGGGGGGGGCGCAGGACGAGCAGTACTTC CSARVGGAQDEQYF
many TRBJ2-3 TRBV6-2/TRBV6-3 . TGTGCCAGCAGCTGGGGTGGGGACAACACAGATACGCAGTATTTT CASSWGGDNTDTQYF
few TRBJ1-6 TRBV6-5 . TGTGCCAGCAGTTACGCGGGGAGAGGCGAGTCCTATAATTCACCCCTCCACTTT CASSYAGRGESYNSPLHF
. TRBJ1-1 TRBV6-5 . TGTGCCAGCAGGCCCCTCCACTCGATCGGCACTGAAGTTTTCTTT CASRPLHSIGTEVFF
few TRBJ1-1 TRBV6-5 . TGTGCCAGCAGTTACTCGAATGAGTACCGAACTGAAGCTTTCTTT CASSYSNEYRTEAFF
. TRBJ2-1 TRBV29-1 . TGCAGCGTCGACGGACTTTTCTCCTACAATGAGCAGTTCTTC CSVDGLFSYNEQFF
. TRBJ2-1 TRBV11-3 . TGTGCCAGCAGCTTAGGCCCCCCGGGATATGAGCAGTTCTTC CASSLGPPGYEQFF
. TRBJ2-7 TRBV5-5 TRBD2 TGTGCCAGCAGCCCTCCCGGGACTAGCGGGATTCTCGAGCAGTACTTC CASSPPGTSGILEQYF
. TRBJ1-4 TRBV30 . TGTGCCTGGAGTGCGGTGGTTGGGGGGCCTGAAAAACTGTTTTTT CAWSAVVGGPEKLFF